This T cell receptor (beta chain) was observed in a study of cytomegalovirus exposure and HLA in healthy donors. Background on the study: Earlier work reported approximately 110 million unique TCR beta sequences from about 190 million T cells. Whole-study results and caveats: There were a few CMV-associated chains whose specificity for CMV antigens was confirmed in vitro. Using a false discovery rate of 0.05, a later analysis showed that about 16,000 TCR beta sequences were associated with HLA alleles. Fewer N-insertions than the approximately 700-donor mean were reportedly shown by an Asian-associated ancestry cluster in a later analysis.

The V end lost 4 bases, the J end lost 0 bases, and 8 bases lay between the germline ends. Germline V gene sequence: CDR1 SGHVS, CDR2 FQNEAQ. This CDR3 contains 14 residues. A note on this clone: Antigen: not known.

PCR used 60 Vbeta primers and 13 Jbeta primers. The table came from immunoSEQ multiplex PCR; TCRdb's copy has only in-frame clones and leaves some out. The sample lists around 300,000 clones, approximately 84% seen once, with 1.5% to 2.5% in the top ten. The origin of this receptor is a woman in her thirties or forties in good health and CMV-seropositive. This sequence joins TRBV7-8 and TRBJ2-3, with D perhaps TRBD1 (6 bases). The sequencing input was PBMCs. CDR3 loop: CASSWTDSTDTQYF. The CDR3 bases are TGTGCCAGCAGCTGGACAGATAGCACAGATACGCAGTATTTT. Filled out from reference TRBV7-8 and TRBJ2-3, the complete variable domain reads GAGVSQSPRYKVAKRGQDVALRCDPISGHVSLFWYQQALGQGPEFLTYFQNEAQLDKSGLPSDRFFAERPEGSVSTLKIQRTQQEDSAVYLCASSWTDSTDTQYFGPGTRLTVL.